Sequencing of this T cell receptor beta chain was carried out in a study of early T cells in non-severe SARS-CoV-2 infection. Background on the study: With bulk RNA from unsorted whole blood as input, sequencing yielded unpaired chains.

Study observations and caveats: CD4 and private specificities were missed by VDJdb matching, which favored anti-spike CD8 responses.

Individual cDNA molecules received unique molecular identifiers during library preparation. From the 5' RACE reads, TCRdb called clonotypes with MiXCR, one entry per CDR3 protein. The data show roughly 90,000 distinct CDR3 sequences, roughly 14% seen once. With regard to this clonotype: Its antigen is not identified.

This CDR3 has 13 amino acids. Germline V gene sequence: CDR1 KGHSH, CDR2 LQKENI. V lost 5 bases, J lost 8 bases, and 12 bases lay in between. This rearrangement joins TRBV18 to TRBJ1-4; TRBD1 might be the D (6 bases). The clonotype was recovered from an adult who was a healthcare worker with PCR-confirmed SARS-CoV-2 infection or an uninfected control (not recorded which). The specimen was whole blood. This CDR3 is CASSAGQPEKLFF. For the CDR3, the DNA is TGTGCCAGCTCAGCCGGACAGCCGGAAAAACTGTTTTTT.